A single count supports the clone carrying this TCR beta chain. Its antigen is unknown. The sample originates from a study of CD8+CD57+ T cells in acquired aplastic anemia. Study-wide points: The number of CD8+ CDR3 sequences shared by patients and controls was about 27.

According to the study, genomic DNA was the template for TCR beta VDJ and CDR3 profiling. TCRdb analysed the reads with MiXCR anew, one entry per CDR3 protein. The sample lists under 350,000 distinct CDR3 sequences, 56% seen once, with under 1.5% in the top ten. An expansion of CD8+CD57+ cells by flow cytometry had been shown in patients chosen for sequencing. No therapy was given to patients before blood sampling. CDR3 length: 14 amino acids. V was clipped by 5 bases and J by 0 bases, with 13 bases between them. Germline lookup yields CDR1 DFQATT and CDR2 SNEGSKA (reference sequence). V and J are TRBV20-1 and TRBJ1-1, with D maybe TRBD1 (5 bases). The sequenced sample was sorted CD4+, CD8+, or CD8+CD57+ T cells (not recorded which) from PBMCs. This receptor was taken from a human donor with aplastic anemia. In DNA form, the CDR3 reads TGCAGTGCTCCCGGGACGCCGATGAACACTGAAGCTTTCTTT. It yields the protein CSAPGTPMNTEAFF.